This T cell receptor (beta chain) came from a study of T-cell memory formation after mild COVID-19. Study at large: For the most part, TCR clusters were specific to one donor.

This clonotype has more than one count but fewer than ten. What it binds is not known. Amplification by 5'RACE using constant-segment primers produced TCR alpha and TCR beta cDNA libraries that carried sample barcodes and UMIs. One entry per CDR3 protein, called by TCRdb with MiXCR from the 5' RACE reads. The data hold 500,000 to 550,000 distinct CDR3 sequences, with roughly 20% observed a single time. Findings and limits, study-wide: The CD4+ clones that contracted clustered mainly within CM and EM, and the CD8+ clones concentrated in EMRA.

The clonotype comes from an adult woman who had mild COVID-19 (a few samples of this study predate the infection). Cell type and time point are not known. Specimen: PBMCs or a T cell subset sorted from them (not recorded which).

The CDR3: CSVEMNGTSNYGYTF. The CDR3 nucleotides read TGCAGCGTTGAAATGAATGGGACGTCTAACTATGGCTACACCTTC. The V gene is TRBV29-1, the J gene TRBJ1-2, with D tentatively TRBD1 (5 bases). CDR1 is SQVTM and CDR2 is ANQGSEA in the germline V gene. V was cut by 2 bases and J by 0 bases, with 13 bases left in between. The CDR3 extends over 15 amino acids.